Listed here are 28 T cell receptor beta chains from one sample, sequenced in a study of T-cell reconstitution after alpha-beta-depleted transplantation in children. As it was prepared, the TCRbeta library received unique molecular identifiers. TCRdb reprocessed the PCR reads with MiXCR, giving one entry per CDR3 protein. Of almost 400,000 distinct CDR3 sequences listed, roughly 22% are singletons. The specimen comprised PBMCs from the stem cell graft donor, sampled from the stem cell graft. All receptors come from a human donor who donated a stem cell graft to a child with acute myeloid leukemia.

This clonotype was detected many times. The chain is built from TRBV29-1 and TRBJ2-3; D unclear. The germline V gene encodes CDR1 SQVTM and CDR2 ANQGSEA. Trimming took 4 bases from V and 0 from J, leaving 17 bases between them. The CDR3 has 16 amino acids. CDR3 in DNA: TGCAGCGTTGTCCCTTCATCTTGGAAAAGCACAGATACGCAGTATTTT. It codes for CSVVPSSWKSTDTQYF.

This clonotype was seen a few times. V and J are TRBV5-1 and TRBJ1-2; 7 nucleotides line up with TRBD1. V was clipped by 0 bases and J by 5 bases; unmatched bases: 10. The CDR3 length is 16 residues. The germline V gene encodes CDR1 SGHRS and CDR2 YFSETQ. The CDR3: CASSLVGQGGSYGYTF. The CDR3 DNA follows: TGCGCCAGCAGCTTGGTCGGCCAGGGGGGGTCATATGGCTACACCTTC.

J is TRBJ1-1 and V is TRBV2; D is undetermined. V was shortened by 8 bases and J by 1 base, with 11 bases between the two germline ends. This CDR3 is built from 13 residues. Looked up from germline, CDR1 is SNHLY and CDR2 is FYNNEI. The CDR3 region has the DNA TGTGCCAGCGGGGAGGCAGGGAACACTGAAGCTTTCTTT. This codes for CASGEAGNTEAFF.

The chain uses TRBV27 and TRBJ2-7; weak D call: TRBD2 (6 bases). Germline V gene lookup returns CDR1 MNHEY and CDR2 SMNVEV (reference sequence). V shed 6 bases and J shed 0 bases, with 15 bases lying between them. CDR3 size: 15 residues. CDR3 bases: TGTGCCAGCAGGGTCGTGGGAGGCCACTCCTACGAGCAGTACTTC. The encoded protein is CASRVVGGHSYEQYF.

This clonotype was seen a handful of times. The chain combines TRBV28 with TRBJ2-1, with a tentative D call TRBD2 (7 bases). The length of the CDR3 is 15 residues. V lost 5 bases, J lost 4 bases, and 15 bases lay in between. CDR1 is MDHEN and CDR2 is SYDVKM in the germline V gene. This CDR3 is CASSISGGLYNEQFF. The CDR3 DNA follows: TGTGCCAGCAGTATCTCGGGGGGCCTTTACAATGAGCAGTTCTTC.

The rearrangement links TRBV12-3 or TRBV12-4 to TRBJ1-2; no clear D gene. Trimming shortened V by 5 bases and J by 8 bases, and 15 bases separated the two germline ends. The CDR3 is 13 amino acids. The CDR3 DNA follows: TGTGCCAGCAGTATATCGGGGAAAACGGGCTACACCTTC. It yields the protein CASSISGKTGYTF.

The V gene is TRBV28, the J gene TRBJ1-5; TRBD1 matches 7 bases. Germline V CDR1 and CDR2: MDHEN, SYDVKM. With 3 bases clipped from V and 6 bases from J, the junction kept 11 bases outside the gene matches. This CDR3 has 16 residues. The CDR3 sequence is CASSFHGTAGGQPQHF. The CDR3, as DNA: TGTGCCAGCAGTTTTCACGGGACAGCGGGAGGTCAGCCCCAGCATTTT. Full variable domain (remainder filled in from reference TRBV28 and TRBJ1-5): DVKVTQSSRYLVKRTGEKVFLECVQDMDHENMFWYRQDPGLGLRLIYFSYDVKMKEKGDIPEGYSVSREKKERFSLILESASTNQTSMYLCASSFHGTAGGQPQHFGDGTRLSIL.

This clonotype has only a few counts. The chain joins TRBV7-2 to TRBJ2-1, with 13 bases aligning to TRBD2. This CDR3 has 15 residues. Trimming at V came to 1 base and at J to 9 bases, leaving 3 bases not matched to a gene. Germline CDR1 SGHTA, CDR2 FQGNSA. CDR3 in DNA: TGTGCCAGCAGCTTAGGGACTAGCGGGAGTGCTGAGCAGTTCTTC. It codes for CASSLGTSGSAEQFF.

This clonotype appeared a few times. A much larger clone sits a single nucleotide away, making a read error possible. V is TRBV20-1 and J is TRBJ2-7; 11 bases map to TRBD2. Germline-derived CDR1 and CDR2 are DFQATT and SNEGSKA (reference sequence). This CDR3 comprises 16 residues. The CDR3 sequence: CSARSLTSGRTDEQSF. The DNA of the CDR3 is TGCAGTGCTAGAAGCTTAACTAGCGGGAGAACTGACGAGCAGTCCTTC.

The rearrangement uses TRBV20-1 and TRBJ2-5, with D possibly being TRBD2 (5 bases). Germline loops: CDR1 DFQATT, CDR2 SNEGSKA (reference sequence). The CDR3 runs 13 residues. V gave up 2 bases and J gave up 4 bases, with 11 bases separating them. The CDR3 DNA reads TGCAGTGCTAGACGGACCGCGGGAGAGACCCAGTACTTC. Translated: CSARRTAGETQYF.

The sample holds many counts of this clonotype. The CDR3 DNA sequence: TGTGCCAGCAGCTTAGTCTGGTCTGCCTCTGGGGCCAACGTCCTGACTTTC. This gives the protein CASSLVWSASGANVLTF. The rearrangement joins TRBV7-2 to TRBJ2-6; D is undetermined. Germline V gene data show CDR1 as SGHTA and CDR2 as FQGNSA. The CDR3 has 17 residues. V was trimmed by 1 base and J by 0 bases, leaving 10 bases between them.

The V call is TRBV27, the J call TRBJ2-2; D gene uncertain. Trimming took 3 bases from V and 3 from J, leaving 5 bases between them. This CDR3 has 13 residues. Germline values: CDR1 MNHEY, CDR2 SMNVEV (reference sequence). The CDR3 region is CASSLRHTGELFF. DNA for the CDR3: TGTGCCAGCAGTTTGCGGCACACCGGGGAGCTGTTTTTT.

This clonotype appeared many times. The J gene is TRBJ2-5, the V gene TRBV20-1; 9 bases agree with TRBD2. The CDR3 totals 12 residues. Looked up from germline, CDR1 is DFQATT and CDR2 is SNEGSKA (reference sequence). V shed 5 bases, J shed 4 bases, and the junction held 2 bases outside the gene matches. Here the CDR3 DNA reads TGCAGTGCTCGTAGCGGGAGAGAGACCCAGTACTTC. Translated, it gives CSARSGRETQYF.

The rearrangement joins TRBV11-2 to TRBJ2-2; 9 nucleotides match TRBD1. This CDR3 contains 16 residues. The V segment lost 0 bases and the J segment 4 bases; nucleotides outside the gene matches: 3. Germline values: CDR1 SGHAT, CDR2 FQNNGV. The CDR3 DNA reads TGTGCCAGCAGCTTAGAAGGGACAGGGCGCACCGGGGAGCTGTTTTTT. This codes for CASSLEGTGRTGELFF.

The chain carries TRBV7-9 and TRBJ1-1; D is undetermined. V lost 1 base to trimming and J lost 7 bases, with 10 bases between them. CDR3 length equals 13 residues. Per germline, CDR1 SEHNR and CDR2 FQNEAQ (reference sequence). In DNA, the CDR3 is TGTGCCAGCAGCTTAGAAGGTGAGGTTGAAGCTTTCTTT. Encoded protein: CASSLEGEVEAFF.

A few counts support this clonotype. The genes are TRBV24-1 and TRBJ2-1; 11 bases are a match to TRBD2. V shed 5 bases and J 7 bases; nucleotides not matched to a gene: 6. This CDR3 comprises 15 residues. The germline CDR1 and CDR2 sequences are KGHDR and SFDVKD. Written as DNA, the CDR3 is TGTGCCACCAGTGTGAGGACTAGCGGGCTGAATGAGCAGTTCTTC. Amino acids: CATSVRTSGLNEQFF.

In its sample, this clonotype was seen once. The V and J genes are TRBV10-3 and TRBJ2-5, with D unresolved. The V end was cut by 6 bases, the J end by 4 bases, with 15 bases between. The CDR3 sequence is 14 residues long. Germline CDR1 reads ENHRY; CDR2 reads SYGVKD. CDR3 coding DNA: TGTGCCATCAGCGTGGAACGGCAGCGAGAGACCCAGTACTTC. It codes for CAISVERQRETQYF.

This clonotype was seen only a few times. Being one base from a much bigger clone, this may be a read error. The CDR3 bases are TGTGCCAGCAGCTTAGCGCTGGTCGGGGAGCTGTTTTTT. Its protein is CASSLALVGELFF. The rearrangement links TRBV7-6 to TRBJ2-2; D unresolved. Germline V gives CDR1 SGHVS, CDR2 FNYEAQ. This CDR3 contains 13 residues. Trimming removed 0 bases at V and 7 bases at J, with 6 bases between.

This chain links TRBV12-3 or TRBV12-4 with TRBJ2-3; D might be TRBD2 (7 bases). The CDR3 totals 16 residues. V shed 6 bases and J shed 0 bases, with 16 bases lying between them. CDR3: CASRPKGGRSTDTQYF. The CDR3 DNA is TGTGCCAGCAGACCTAAGGGGGGGCGAAGCACAGATACGCAGTATTTT.

The sample holds many counts of this clonotype. The rearrangement joins TRBV29-1 to TRBJ2-1; 9 nucleotides line up with TRBD2. This CDR3 region has 14 residues. Germline V gene lookup returns CDR1 SQVTM and CDR2 ANQGSEA. The J segment lost 3 bases and the V segment lost 3 bases, leaving 3 bases of the junction unmatched. The CDR3 spells CSVETSGVYNEQFF. The CDR3 nucleotides are TGCAGCGTTGAGACTAGCGGCGTCTACAATGAGCAGTTCTTC.

In the case of this clonotype: One end of the junction does not line up with germline, which may come from a read error. V is TRBV24-1 and J is TRBJ2-4; D gene unclear. This CDR3 is 16 amino acids long. Germline V CDR1 and CDR2: KGHDR, SFDVKD. CDR3 residues: CATCDPNPRTRNIQYF. DNA for the CDR3: TGTGCCACCTGTGATCCGAACCCTCGGACGAGAAACATTCAGTACTTC.

This clonotype has at least ten counts. The chain links TRBV7-2 to TRBJ2-3; TRBD2 matches at 8 bases. The CDR3 length is 16 residues. Germline values: CDR1 SGHTA, CDR2 FQGNSA. The junction had 11 bases not matched to a gene; V was cut back by 5 bases and J by 4 bases. CDR3 nucleotides: TGTGCCAGCAGCATCGCGGGGGGAGTGGCGGCAGATACGCAGTATTTT. It yields the protein CASSIAGGVAADTQYF.

The chain uses TRBV12-3 or TRBV12-4 and TRBJ2-5; D not resolved. The CDR3 totals 16 residues. V was cut by 2 bases and J by 6 bases, with 19 bases left in between. CDR3 DNA sequence: TGTGCCAGCAGTTTAAAAGGAACGGAGTCAATGCAGACCCAGTACTTC. This codes for CASSLKGTESMQTQYF.

The chain couples TRBV27 to TRBJ2-7; D might be TRBD1 (6 bases). Trimming left V 4 bases short and J 1 base short, with 14 bases between. CDR1 and CDR2 (germline): MNHEY, SMNVEV (reference sequence). The CDR3 spans 15 residues. CDR3 loop: CASSYRTATSYEQYF. The CDR3 DNA is TGTGCCAGCAGTTATCGGACAGCGACATCCTACGAGCAGTACTTC.

V usage is TRBV11-2 and J usage is TRBJ2-2; D gene unclear. Germline CDR1 reads SGHAT; CDR2 reads FQNNGV. Trimming shortened V by 1 base and J by 5 bases, and 14 bases separated the two germline ends. CDR3 length equals 16 residues. The chain's CDR3 is CASSLGLVAVTGELFF. CDR3 DNA: TGTGCCAGCAGCTTAGGTCTCGTCGCGGTGACCGGGGAGCTGTTTTTT.

The rearrangement links TRBV7-1 to TRBJ2-2; no definite D call. TRBV7-1 is an open reading frame, and its role is uncertain. The CDR3 contains 13 residues. The V gene lost 8 bases and the J gene lost 9 bases, with 16 bases spanning the gap. The CDR3 nucleotides are TGTGCCAGCGGCCCCGGGCTGAGTTGGGAGCTGTTTTTT. Translated, it gives CASGPGLSWELFF.

This clonotype appeared many times. The chain combines TRBV20-1 with TRBJ2-7; D is ambiguous. Germline V gene sequence: CDR1 DFQATT, CDR2 SNEGSKA (reference sequence). Deletions cut 1 base from V and 5 bases from J, with 9 bases between. The CDR3 covers 12 residues. CDR3 DNA: TGCAGTGCTAGAGGAAAAGAACACGAGCAGTACTTC. It specifies CSARGKEHEQYF.

This clonotype was counted between two and nine times. This may arise from a read error, as a much more abundant clone is one base away. This chain joins TRBV20-1 and TRBJ2-1, with a tentative D call TRBD2 (5 bases). Germline CDR1 DFQATT, CDR2 SNEGSKA (reference sequence). There are 17 residues in the CDR3. CDR3 DNA sequence: TGCTGTGCTAGAGATAGTAGTGGTGACTATTACTACAATGAGCAGTTCTTC. It yields the protein CCARDSSGDYYYNEQFF.